This T cell receptor (beta chain) was captured in a study of OX40 agonist ivuxolimab in advanced cancers. For the study at large: Ivuxolimab is an agonistic anti-OX40 (CD134) antibody, and patients were treated with it. Dose-escalation patients had hepatocellular carcinoma, melanoma, renal cell or head and neck cancer.

Study results and caveats: Both blood CD4+ and CD8+ T cells showed clonal growth by week 6 at 0.1 to 3.0 mg/kg. Expanded peripheral T-cell antigen specificity went undetermined.

The CDR3 totals 17 residues. Germline V gene lookup returns CDR1 SGHTA and CDR2 FQGTGA. The ends were cut back, 5 bases at V and 0 bases at J, with 17 bases in the middle. Points on this clone: The antigen remains undetermined.

Data came from immunoSEQ multiplex PCR; TCRdb stores just in-frame clones and leaves some out. The sample contains roughly 20,000 clones, about 80% of which appear only once. The source material was CD4+ or CD8+ T cells sorted from blood, sampled in a trial of the OX40 agonist ivuxolimab. The origin of this receptor is an adult with an advanced solid tumor such as melanoma, head and neck, liver or kidney cancer. The chain recombines TRBV7-3 with TRBJ2-1; D is ambiguous. CDR3 bases: TGTGCCAGCAGCCACACGGTCGGCGGCAGCTCCTACAATGAGCAGTTCTTC. Protein product: CASSHTVGGSSYNEQFF.